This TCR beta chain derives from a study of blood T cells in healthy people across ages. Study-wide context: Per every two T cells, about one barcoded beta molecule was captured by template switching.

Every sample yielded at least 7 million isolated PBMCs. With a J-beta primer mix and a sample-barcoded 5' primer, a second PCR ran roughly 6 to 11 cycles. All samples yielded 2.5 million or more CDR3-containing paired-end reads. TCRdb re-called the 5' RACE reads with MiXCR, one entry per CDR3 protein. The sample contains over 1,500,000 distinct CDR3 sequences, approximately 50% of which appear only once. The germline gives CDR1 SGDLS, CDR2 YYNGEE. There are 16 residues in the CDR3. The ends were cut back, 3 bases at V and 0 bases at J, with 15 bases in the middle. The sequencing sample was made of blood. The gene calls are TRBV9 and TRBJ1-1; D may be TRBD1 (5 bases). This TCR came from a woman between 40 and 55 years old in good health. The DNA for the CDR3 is TGTGCCAGCAGCGAGCCCCCCGACAGATTGAACACTGAAGCTTTCTTT. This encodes CASSEPPDRLNTEAFF.